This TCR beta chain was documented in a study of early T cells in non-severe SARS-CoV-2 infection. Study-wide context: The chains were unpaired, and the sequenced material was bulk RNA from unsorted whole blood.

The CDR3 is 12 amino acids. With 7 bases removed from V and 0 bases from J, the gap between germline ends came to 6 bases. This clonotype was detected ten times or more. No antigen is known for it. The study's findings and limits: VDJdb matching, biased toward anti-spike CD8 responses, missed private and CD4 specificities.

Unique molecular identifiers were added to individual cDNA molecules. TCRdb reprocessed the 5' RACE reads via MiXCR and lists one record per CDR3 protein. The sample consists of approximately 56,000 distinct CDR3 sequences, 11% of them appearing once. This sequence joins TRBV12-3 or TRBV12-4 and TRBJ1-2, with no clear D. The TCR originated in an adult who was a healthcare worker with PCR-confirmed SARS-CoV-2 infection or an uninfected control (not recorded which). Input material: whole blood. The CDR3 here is CASTMTNYGYTF. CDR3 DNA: TGTGCCAGCACAATGACTAACTATGGCTACACCTTC.